This T cell receptor beta chain derives from a study of circulating CD8 cells and anti-PD-1 response in melanoma. Live CD3+CD8+TCRalphabeta+ cells were sorted into four subsets by PD-1 and/or TIGIT. This clonotype is medium-sized. Its target is not known. General study findings and limits: PD-1 and DPOS subsets showed similar, higher clonality than DNEG.

The CDR3 runs to 15 residues. Trimming cost V 0 bases and J 2 bases, with 12 bases left between them. CDR1 and CDR2 (germline): DFQATT, SNEGSKA (reference sequence). Using approximately 15 ng of total RNA, TCR libraries were made with the QIAseq Immune Repertoire TCR panel. TCRdb itself ran the reads through MiXCR, one entry per CDR3 protein. The data contain about 1,200 distinct CDR3 sequences, over 9.5% of them singletons. The sequenced sample was CD8+ T cells from PBMCs, obtained at baseline or after one month of anti-PD-1 therapy (not recorded which). The chain employs TRBV20-1 and TRBJ2-3; possible D gene TRBD2, 5 bases. This receptor was taken from a human donor with melanoma. The CDR3 loop is CSARDLSAVTDTQYF. As DNA, the CDR3 is TGCAGTGCTAGAGATCTCTCAGCGGTCACAGATACGCAGTATTTT.